The source of this TCR beta chain is a study of blood T cell repertoires in COVID-19. Study details: T cells, B-cell-depleted T cells, or PBMCs supplied cDNA or gDNA.

Original processing notes: Estimation of nucleated cell counts was performed using reference gene primer amplification. Assay used: immunoSEQ multiplex PCR; TCRdb lists only in-frame clones, some missing. V and J calls and clone size are copied from that table; D and trimming were computed from the DNA. The repertoire holds about 200,000 clones, with roughly 90% as singletons. The sample comprised peripheral blood. The clonotype originates from a man between 18 and 29 years old with active or convalescent COVID-19.

Here the CDR3 reads CAIRGNGANVLTF. Here the CDR3 DNA reads TGTGCCATTCGGGGGAACGGGGCCAACGTCCTGACTTTC. This chain uses TRBV19 with TRBJ2-6; a weak D match, TRBD2 (6 bases). The CDR3 sequence is 13 residues long. In germline, CDR1 is LNHDA, CDR2 SQIVND (reference sequence). Trimming cost V 10 bases and J 4 bases, with 11 bases left between them.